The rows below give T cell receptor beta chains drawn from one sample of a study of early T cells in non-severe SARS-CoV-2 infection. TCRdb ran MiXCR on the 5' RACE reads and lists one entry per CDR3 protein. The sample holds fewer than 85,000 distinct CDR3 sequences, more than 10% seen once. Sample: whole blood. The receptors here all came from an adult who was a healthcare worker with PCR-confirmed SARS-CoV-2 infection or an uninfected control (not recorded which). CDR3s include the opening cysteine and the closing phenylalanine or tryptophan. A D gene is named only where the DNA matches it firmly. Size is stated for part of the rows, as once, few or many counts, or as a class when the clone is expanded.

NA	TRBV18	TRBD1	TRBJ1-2	CASSQLSRDRGYGYTF	TGTGCCAGCTCACAACTCTCCCGGGACAGGGGTTATGGCTACACCTTC
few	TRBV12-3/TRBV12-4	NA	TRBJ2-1	CASSRDGSSYNEQFF	TGTGCCAGCAGTCGGGACGGGAGCTCCTACAATGAGCAGTTCTTC
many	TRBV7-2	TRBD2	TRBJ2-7	CASSVTTGLAGGAYEQYF	TGTGCCAGCAGCGTAACCACGGGACTAGCGGGAGGGGCCTACGAGCAGTACTTC
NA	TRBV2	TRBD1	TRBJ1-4	CASSADRGNEKLFF	TGTGCCAGCAGTGCAGACAGGGGGAACGAAAAACTGTTTTTT
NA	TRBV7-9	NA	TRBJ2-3	CASSLDGTDTQYF	TGTGCCAGCAGCTTAGATGGCACAGATACGCAGTATTTT
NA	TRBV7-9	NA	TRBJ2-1	CASSLTMGLFNEQFF	TGTGCCAGCAGCCTAACTATGGGACTGTTCAATGAGCAGTTCTTC
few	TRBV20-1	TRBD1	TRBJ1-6	CSARDRDRASPLHF	TGCAGTGCTAGAGATAGGGACAGGGCTTCACCCCTCCACTTT
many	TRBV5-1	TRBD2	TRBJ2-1	CASSGTSGSPYNEQFF	TGCGCCAGCAGCGGAACTAGCGGGAGTCCCTACAATGAGCAGTTCTTC
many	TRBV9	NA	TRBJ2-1	CASSVAGDSYNEQFF	TGTGCCAGCAGCGTAGCGGGGGACTCCTACAATGAGCAGTTCTTC
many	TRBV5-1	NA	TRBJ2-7	CASSLDLGRSYEQYF	TGCGCCAGCAGCTTAGATTTAGGAAGGTCCTACGAGCAGTACTTC
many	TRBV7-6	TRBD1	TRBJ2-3	CASSRWTGWRTDTQYF	TGTGCCAGCAGCCGTTGGACAGGTTGGAGAACAGATACGCAGTATTTT
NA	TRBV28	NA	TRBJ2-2	CASSLLNLAWTGELFF	TGTGCCAGCAGTTTGCTAAACTTAGCATGGACCGGGGAGCTGTTTTTT
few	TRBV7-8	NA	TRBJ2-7	CASSTNRRSYEQYF	TGTGCCAGCAGCACTAACAGGAGATCCTACGAGCAGTACTTC
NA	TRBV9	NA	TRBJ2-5	CASSVAPFQETQYF	TGTGCCAGCAGCGTAGCACCATTCCAAGAGACCCAGTACTTC
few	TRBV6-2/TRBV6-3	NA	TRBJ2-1	CASSYSIESAESSYNEQFF	TGTGCCAGCAGTTACTCGATAGAGAGCGCCGAGAGCTCCTACAATGAGCAGTTCTTC
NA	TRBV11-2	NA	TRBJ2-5	CASSLDQETQYF	TGTGCCAGCAGCTTAGATCAAGAGACCCAGTACTTC
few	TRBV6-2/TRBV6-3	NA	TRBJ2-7	CASSYLGHGGEQYF	TGTGCCAGCAGTTACCTGGGCCATGGGGGCGAGCAGTACTTC
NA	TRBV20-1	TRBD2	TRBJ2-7	CSAREGGLAGFEQYF	TGCAGTGCTAGAGAGGGGGGACTAGCCGGTTTCGAGCAGTACTTC
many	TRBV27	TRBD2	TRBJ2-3	CASRRDVSAGGYTDTQYF	TGTGCCAGCAGGAGGGACGTTTCGGCGGGGGGATACACAGATACGCAGTATTTT
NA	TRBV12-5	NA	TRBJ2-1	CASGFDSEGYYNEQFF	TGTGCTAGTGGTTTTGACAGTGAAGGGTACTACAATGAGCAGTTCTTC
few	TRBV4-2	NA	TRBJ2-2	CASSQARTTGELFF	TGTGCCAGCAGCCAAGCCCGGACCACCGGGGAGCTGTTTTTT
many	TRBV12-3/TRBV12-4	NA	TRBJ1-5	CASSQRGRSNQPQHF	TGTGCCAGCAGTCAGCGGGGACGGTCCAATCAGCCCCAGCATTTT
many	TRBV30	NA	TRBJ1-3	CAWSSGRSGNTIYF	TGTGCCTGGAGTTCAGGCCGCTCTGGAAACACCATATATTTT
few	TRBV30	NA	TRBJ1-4	CAWNPPAGAEKLFF	TGTGCCTGGAACCCGCCTGCGGGTGCTGAAAAACTGTTTTTT
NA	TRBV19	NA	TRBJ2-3	CASSNGDTQYF	TGTGCCAGTAGTAACGGGGATACGCAGTATTTT
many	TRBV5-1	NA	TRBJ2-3	CASSLGSSTDTQYF	TGCGCCAGCAGCTTGGGTAGTAGCACAGATACGCAGTATTTT
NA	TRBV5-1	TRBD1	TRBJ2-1	CASSMGQGWDEQFF	TGCGCCAGCAGCATGGGACAGGGATGGGATGAGCAGTTCTTC
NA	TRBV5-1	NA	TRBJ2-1	CASSLGGSSNEQFF	TGCGCCAGCAGCTTGGGGGGCTCGAGCAATGAGCAGTTCTTC
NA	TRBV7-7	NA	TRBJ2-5	CASSLEWRSQETQYF	TGTGCTAGCAGCTTAGAGTGGCGGTCCCAAGAGACCCAGTACTTC
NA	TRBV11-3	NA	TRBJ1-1	CASSFAEFNTEAFF	TGTGCCAGCAGCTTTGCAGAGTTTAACACTGAAGCTTTCTTT
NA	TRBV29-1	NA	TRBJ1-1	CSAQAHTEAFF	TGCAGCGCTCAGGCTCACACTGAAGCTTTCTTT
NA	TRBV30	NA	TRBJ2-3	CAWIGNPPSTDTQYF	TGTGCCTGGATAGGGAACCCCCCAAGCACAGATACGCAGTATTTT
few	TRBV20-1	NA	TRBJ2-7	CSARTPGVGSYEQYF	TGCAGTGCTAGAACCCCAGGGGTCGGCTCCTACGAGCAGTACTTC
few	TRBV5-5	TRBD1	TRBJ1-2	CASSRDRARGYTF	TGTGCCAGCAGCAGGGACAGGGCAAGGGGCTACACCTTC
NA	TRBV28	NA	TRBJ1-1	CASSPVNTEAFF	TGTGCCAGCAGCCCCGTGAACACTGAAGCTTTCTTT
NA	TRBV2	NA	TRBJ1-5	CASTGTYNNQPQHF	TGTGCCAGCACCGGGACGTACAACAATCAGCCCCAGCATTTT
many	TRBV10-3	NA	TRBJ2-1	CAISELTTSYNEQFF	TGTGCCATCAGTGAGCTAACTACCTCCTACAATGAGCAGTTCTTC
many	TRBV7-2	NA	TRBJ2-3	CASSLFTDTQYF	TGTGCCAGCAGCTTATTCACAGATACGCAGTATTTT
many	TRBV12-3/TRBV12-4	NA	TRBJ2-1	CASSSMYGGEQFF	TGTGCCAGCAGTTCCATGTATGGGGGCGAGCAGTTCTTC
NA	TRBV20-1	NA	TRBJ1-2	CSAEGNYGYTF	TGCAGTGCGGAGGGAAACTATGGCTACACCTTC
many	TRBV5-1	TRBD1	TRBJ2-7	CASSRLGQGSYEQYF	TGCGCCAGCAGCAGACTGGGACAGGGCTCCTACGAGCAGTACTTC
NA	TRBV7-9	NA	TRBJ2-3	CASGSQRSSASGTDTQYF	TGTGCCAGCGGCTCCCAACGTTCTAGCGCGTCCGGCACAGATACGCAGTATTTT
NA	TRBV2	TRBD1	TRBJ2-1	CASREGQDNEQFF	TGTGCCAGCAGGGAGGGACAGGACAATGAGCAGTTCTTC
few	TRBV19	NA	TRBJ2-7	CASSIVHSGNYEQYF	TGTGCCAGTAGTATAGTTCATAGCGGAAACTACGAGCAGTACTTC
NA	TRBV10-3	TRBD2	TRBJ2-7	CAISALAGDEQYF	TGTGCCATCAGTGCCCTAGCGGGAGACGAGCAGTACTTC
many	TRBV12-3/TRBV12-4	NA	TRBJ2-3	CASSQDGPGIGTDTQYF	TGTGCCAGCAGTCAAGACGGGCCTGGGATTGGGACAGATACGCAGTATTTT
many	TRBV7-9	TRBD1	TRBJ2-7	CASSANRGHERYF	TGTGCCAGCAGCGCCAACAGGGGGCACGAGCGGTACTTC
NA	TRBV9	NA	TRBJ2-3	CASSVAWDTQYF	TGTGCCAGCAGCGTAGCCTGGGATACGCAGTATTTT
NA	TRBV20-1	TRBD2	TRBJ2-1	CSAYGGRSSYNEQFF	TGCAGTGCTTATGGCGGGAGGAGCTCCTACAATGAGCAGTTCTTC
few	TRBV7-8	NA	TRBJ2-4	CASSLGVTRGRAKNIQYF	TGTGCCAGCAGCTTAGGGGTGACAAGGGGAAGGGCCAAAAACATTCAGTACTTC
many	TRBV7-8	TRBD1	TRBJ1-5	CASSLEQGGFQPQHF	TGTGCCAGCAGCTTAGAACAGGGGGGATTCCAGCCCCAGCATTTT
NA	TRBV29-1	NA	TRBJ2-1	CSVPWARVDEQFF	TGCAGCGTTCCCTGGGCCAGGGTTGATGAGCAGTTCTTC
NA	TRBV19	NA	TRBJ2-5	CASSISEGRETQYF	TGTGCCAGTAGTATATCGGAGGGCCGAGAGACCCAGTACTTC
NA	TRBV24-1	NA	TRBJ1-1	CATSDHREPEAFF	TGTGCCACCAGTGATCACAGGGAACCTGAAGCTTTCTTT